This T cell receptor (beta chain) was profiled in a study of cytomegalovirus exposure and HLA in healthy donors. The CDR3 is made up of 15 amino acids. V lost 1 base and J 4 bases, leaving 13 bases between the germline ends. Germline lookup yields CDR1 SGHNT and CDR2 YENEEA. Researchers ran the PCR with 60 Vbeta and 13 Jbeta primers. Using immunoSEQ multiplex PCR, the repertoire was profiled, and TCRdb retains in-frame clones only, with some absent. The data hold more than 100,000 clones, with 72% observed a single time. Overall study findings and caveats: In vitro checks showed that three CMV-associated chains really do target CMV antigens. A later analysis linked 15,000 to 20,000 TCR beta sequences to HLA alleles at 0.05 false discovery rate.

To note about this clone: Antigen unknown.

Sequencing used PBMCs. This receptor was obtained from a man aged 50-60 years in good health and CMV-seropositive. J is TRBJ1-1 and V is TRBV11-3, with D uncertain. CDR3 in DNA: TGTGCCAGCAGCTTAGGGACCCCGGCGGGCACTGAAGCTTTCTTT. As protein: CASSLGTPAGTEAFF.